Listed here are 31 T cell receptor beta chains from one sample, sequenced in a study of identical twins. TCRdb called the 5' RACE reads again in MiXCR, with one record for every CDR3 protein. The table includes 200,000 to 250,000 distinct CDR3 sequences, roughly 7% detected once. The same sample was also studied in work on yellow fever vaccine responses in identical twins.

Sequences were obtained from memory (CD45RO+) T cells sorted from blood. The receptors come from a woman aged 18-35 years in good health.

This clonotype appeared a few times. The genes are TRBV24-1 and TRBJ1-2; D is unresolved. The V end was cut by 2 bases, the J end by 5 bases, with 11 bases between. The CDR3 spans 14 residues. The germline V gene has CDR1 KGHDR and CDR2 SFDVKD. CDR3: CATSDSGKGYGYTF. In DNA form, the CDR3 reads TGTGCCACCAGTGATTCGGGGAAGGGATATGGCTACACCTTC.

This clonotype has a handful of counts. The J gene is TRBJ1-1, the V gene TRBV2; 7 bases match TRBD1. This CDR3 is 13 amino acids long. The V gene's germline CDR1 is SNHLY and CDR2 FYNNEI. The J segment lost 2 bases and the V segment lost 10 bases, leaving 7 bases of the junction unmatched. The CDR3 DNA reads as TGTGCCAACAAAAGGGACAGAAACACTGAAGCTTTCTTT. As protein: CANKRDRNTEAFF.

This clonotype was counted only a few times. V gene TRBV29-1 combines with J gene TRBJ2-3, with TRBD2 matching over 7 bases. The length of the CDR3 is 13 residues. Germline CDR1 and CDR2: SQVTM and ANQGSEA. V shed 6 bases, J shed 5 bases, and the junction held 8 bases outside the gene matches. The CDR3: CSVDPLAGDTQYF. In DNA, the CDR3 is TGCAGCGTGGACCCCTTAGCGGGAGATACGCAGTATTTT.

In its sample, this clonotype was seen a few times. The chain combines TRBV6-1 with TRBJ2-2; TRBD2 might be the D (6 bases). The germline V gene has CDR1 MNHNS and CDR2 SASEGT. This CDR3 spans 16 amino acids. The V end lost 2 bases, the J end lost 4 bases, and 14 bases lay between the germline ends. CDR3 region: CASSESAGLATGELFF. As DNA, the CDR3 is TGTGCCAGCAGTGAAAGTGCGGGACTTGCCACCGGGGAGCTGTTTTTT.

The sample holds many counts of this clonotype. The chain uses TRBV24-1 and TRBJ2-2; 7 bases are shared with TRBD1. V was pared by 3 bases and J by 5 bases, with 11 bases of the junction left unmatched. The CDR3 is made up of 17 amino acids. Germline assignment: CDR1 KGHDR and CDR2 SFDVKD. The DNA of the CDR3 is TGTGCCACCAGTGATCCCCCGACGACAGGGTGGACCGGGGAGCTGTTTTTT. Protein sequence: CATSDPPTTGWTGELFF.

This clonotype was recorded many times. The chain has TRBV4-2 and TRBJ2-5, with a possible D match to TRBD2 (6 bases). V was shortened by 3 bases and J by 5 bases, with 10 bases between the two germline ends. The CDR3 totals 13 residues. Germline CDR1 and CDR2: LGHNA and YNFKEQ. The CDR3 sequence is CASSQWAGETQYF. The CDR3 DNA sequence: TGTGCCAGCAGCCAGTGGGCGGGGGAGACCCAGTACTTC.

The sample holds many counts of this clonotype. CDR3: CASSLRQDSYEQYF. In DNA form, the CDR3 reads TGTGCCAGCAGTTTACGACAGGATTCCTACGAGCAGTACTTC. The chain joins TRBV12-3 or TRBV12-4 to TRBJ2-7; D might be TRBD1 (6 bases). Trimming took off 2 bases at V and 1 base at J, with 9 bases between the two ends. This CDR3 comprises 14 residues.

This clonotype was seen many times. The gene calls are TRBV12-3 or TRBV12-4 and TRBJ1-1; D gene uncertain. V lost 7 bases and J 8 bases, leaving 14 bases between the germline ends. CDR3 size: 12 residues. The CDR3 reads CASTPRVREAFF. As DNA, the CDR3 is TGTGCCAGCACCCCGAGGGTCCGGGAAGCTTTCTTT.

In this sample, this clonotype turned up many times. This chain links TRBV5-6 with TRBJ2-2; D may be TRBD2 (6 bases). V lost 1 base and J 3 bases, leaving 10 bases between the germline ends. The CDR3 is 15 residues long. Germline values: CDR1 SGHDT, CDR2 YYEEEE. The CDR3 spells CASSLLAVYTGELFF. As DNA, the CDR3 is TGTGCCAGCAGCTTGTTAGCGGTGTACACCGGGGAGCTGTTTTTT.

This clonotype was observed many times. J is TRBJ2-5 and V is TRBV12-3 or TRBV12-4; the match to TRBD2 covers 9 bases. Trimming cost V 5 bases and J 5 bases; bases outside gene matches: 15. This CDR3 is built from 17 residues. The CDR3 bases are TGTGCCAGCAGTCCCTGGGGGGGCGGGAGGGCCGGTGAGACCCAGTACTTC. This translates into CASSPWGGGRAGETQYF.

The V call is TRBV6-4, the J call TRBJ1-6; D remains ambiguous. V lost 6 bases, J lost 5 bases, and 8 bases lay in between. This CDR3 is built from 13 residues. CDR1 is MRHNA, CDR2 SNTAGT, per germline. The CDR3 here is CASRIGDNSPLHF. In DNA form, the CDR3 reads TGTGCCAGCAGGATTGGAGATAATTCACCCCTCCACTTT.

The chain carries TRBV20-1 and TRBJ1-1, with 7 nucleotides matching TRBD1. CDR1 is DFQATT and CDR2 is SNEGSKA in the germline V gene (reference sequence). V shed 4 bases, J shed 4 bases, and the junction held 6 bases outside the gene matches. The CDR3 spans 13 residues. This CDR3 reads CSANRQGTTEAFF. CDR3 bases: TGCAGTGCTAATCGACAGGGTACCACTGAAGCTTTCTTT.

This clonotype was observed at least ten times. The rearrangement links TRBV12-3 or TRBV12-4 to TRBJ1-6; no clear D gene. The CDR3 runs to 15 residues. V gave up 5 bases and J gave up 5 bases, with 13 bases separating them. CDR3 sequence reads: CASSPTTGNNSPLHF. In nucleotides, the CDR3 is TGTGCCAGCAGTCCCACGACGGGAAATAATTCACCCCTCCACTTT.

In this sample, this clonotype turned up many times. The chain employs TRBV7-2 and TRBJ2-3; 7 nucleotides match TRBD2. The CDR3 is 16 amino acids. Germline CDR1 is SGHTA and CDR2 is FQGNSA. V trimming: 1 base; J trimming: 4 bases; junction bases outside the gene matches: 8. The CDR3 loop is CASSLGGGRRADTQYF. CDR3 DNA: TGTGCCAGCAGCTTAGGGGGCGGGAGAAGGGCAGATACGCAGTATTTT.

This clonotype has a count of ten or more. The chain joins TRBV5-1 to TRBJ2-2; possibly TRBD2 for D (5 bases). The CDR3 is 16 residues long. V lost 4 bases and J 4 bases, leaving 17 bases between the germline ends. Germline V gene data show CDR1 as SGHRS and CDR2 as YFSETQ. The CDR3 sequence: CASSRVPGLPTGELFF. CDR3 sequence (DNA): TGCGCCAGCAGCCGCGTTCCTGGACTCCCCACCGGGGAGCTGTTTTTT.

This clonotype was counted a few times. The V gene is TRBV20-1, the J gene TRBJ1-5; a weak D match, TRBD1 (5 bases). The CDR3 covers 17 residues. Germline V gene data show CDR1 as DFQATT and CDR2 as SNEGSKA (reference sequence). The V and J ends lost 3 bases and 0 bases respectively, with 18 bases between them. The CDR3: CSASPGTEGNSNQPQHF. The CDR3 nucleotides are TGCAGTGCTAGCCCCGGGACCGAGGGCAATAGCAATCAGCCCCAGCATTTT.

The chain is built from TRBV7-2 and TRBJ2-5, with 8 bases matching TRBD2. V lost 5 bases and J lost 5; bases outside the gene matches: 16. CDR1 and CDR2 (germline): SGHTA, FQGNSA. The CDR3 sequence is 17 residues long. The CDR3 protein is CASSVVSGTLRGETQYF. The CDR3 nucleotides are TGTGCCAGCAGCGTTGTTAGCGGGACCTTACGTGGGGAGACCCAGTACTTC.

This clonotype was found many times. The chain recombines TRBV12-3 or TRBV12-4 with TRBJ1-1, with 7 nucleotides matching TRBD1. The CDR3 loop spans 13 amino acids. The ends lost 8 bases at V and 4 bases at J; junction bases unmatched: 7. The CDR3 loop is CASATGASTEAFF. The CDR3 nucleotides read TGTGCCAGCGCCACAGGGGCGAGCACTGAAGCTTTCTTT.

This clonotype showed up many times. The chain combines TRBV5-1 with TRBJ2-7, with 7 bases that match TRBD1. The V and J ends lost 4 bases and 0 bases, in that order; junction bases with no gene match: 4. This CDR3 contains 14 residues. CDR1 and CDR2 (germline): SGHRS, YFSETQ. CDR3 in amino acids: CASSPTGSSYEQYF. CDR3 DNA sequence: TGCGCCAGCAGCCCGACAGGGAGCTCCTACGAGCAGTACTTC.

This clonotype was found many times. The rearrangement links TRBV5-1 to TRBJ2-2, with 8 bases fitting TRBD2. The CDR3 is 16 amino acids. Germline assignment: CDR1 SGHRS and CDR2 YFSETQ. V shed 4 bases and J 5 bases; nucleotides not matched to a gene: 10. The CDR3 region has the DNA TGCGCCAGCAGCCCACCGGGACTAGTTTCGACCGGGGAGCTGTTTTTT. It is translated as CASSPPGLVSTGELFF.

This clonotype was observed a few times. V is TRBV4-1 and J is TRBJ1-3; 8 bases are shared with TRBD1. Trimming cost V 2 bases and J 0 bases; bases outside gene matches: 3. The CDR3 totals 16 residues. CDR1 MGHRA and CDR2 YSYEKL come from the germline V gene. CDR3 in amino acids: CASSQPTGGSGNTIYF. As DNA, the CDR3 is TGCGCCAGCAGCCAACCTACAGGGGGCTCTGGAAACACCATATATTTT.

This clonotype was observed many times. V usage is TRBV5-6 and J usage is TRBJ2-5, with 10 bases matching TRBD2. Germline CDR1 SGHDT, CDR2 YYEEEE. The CDR3 has 16 residues. After removal of 4 bases from V and 5 bases from J, the junction contained 11 bases not matched to a gene. The CDR3 loop reads CASSPSRGSGRETQYF. CDR3 in DNA: TGTGCCAGCAGCCCCTCCCGAGGTAGCGGGAGGGAGACCCAGTACTTC. Complete variable domain (other parts from reference TRBV5-6 and TRBJ2-5): DAGVTQSPTHLIKTRGQQVTLRCSPKSGHDTVSWYQQALGQGPQFIFQYYEEEERQRGNFPDRFSGHQFPNYSSELNVNALLLGDSALYLCASSPSRGSGRETQYFGPGTRLLVL.

This clonotype appeared many times. The rearrangement uses TRBV3-1 and TRBJ1-6; D is undetermined. The V and J ends lost 3 bases and 13 bases respectively, with 10 bases between them. The CDR3 runs to 12 residues. Looked up from germline, CDR1 is LGHDT and CDR2 is YNNKEL (reference sequence). The chain's CDR3 is CASSQARTPLHF. Written as DNA, the CDR3 is TGTGCCAGCAGCCAGGCCCGGACGCCCCTCCACTTT. Full variable domain (missing parts from reference TRBV3-1 and TRBJ1-6): DTAVSQTPKYLVTQMGNDKSIKCEQNLGHDTMYWYKQDSKKFLKIMFSYNNKELIINETVPNRFSPKSPDKAHLNLHINSLELGDSAVYFCASSQARTPLHFGNGTRLTVT.

This chain joins TRBV6-2 or TRBV6-3 and TRBJ2-2; D call uncertain. The CDR3 has 15 amino acids. V lost 4 bases, J lost 4 bases, and 13 bases lay in between. The germline CDR1 and CDR2 sequences are MNHEY and SVGEGT. CDR3 sequence reads: CASSSASPGTGELFF. The CDR3 DNA is TGTGCCAGCAGTTCCGCCAGTCCGGGCACCGGGGAGCTGTTTTTT.

In its sample, this clonotype was seen many times. The chain uses TRBV6-4 and TRBJ2-1; D gene ambiguous. CDR1 and CDR2 (germline): MRHNA, SNTAGT. There are 15 residues in the CDR3. The ends were cut back, 4 bases at V and 0 bases at J, with 10 bases in the middle. The CDR3 sequence is CASSGGRGSYNEQFF. CDR3 DNA: TGTGCCAGCAGTGGTGGACGAGGCTCCTACAATGAGCAGTTCTTC.

V usage is TRBV3-1 and J usage is TRBJ2-3, with unresolved D. The V gene's germline CDR1 is LGHDT and CDR2 YNNKEL (reference sequence). The CDR3 is 15 residues long. Trimming removed 7 bases at V and 2 bases at J, with 16 bases between. The CDR3 here is CASTTRLTTTDTQYF. CDR3 in DNA: TGTGCCAGCACCACCCGACTCACCACCACAGATACGCAGTATTTT.

The sample holds many counts of this clonotype. The chain recombines TRBV24-1 with TRBJ1-1; D is unresolved. Germline CDR1 is KGHDR and CDR2 is SFDVKD. V dropped 5 bases and J dropped 3 bases, with 9 bases sitting between them. This CDR3 comprises 13 residues. CDR3: CATSGWPDTEAFF. CDR3 DNA: TGTGCCACCAGTGGTTGGCCGGACACTGAAGCTTTCTTT.

This clonotype has more than one count but fewer than ten. DNA for the CDR3: TGTGCCAGCAGCCAGTCGGACAGAGTCTCTGGAAACACCATATATTTT. As protein: CASSQSDRVSGNTIYF. The chain couples TRBV3-1 to TRBJ1-3; maybe TRBD1 (6 bases). The CDR3 has 16 residues. The V gene's germline CDR1 is LGHDT and CDR2 YNNKEL (reference sequence). V dropped 3 bases and J dropped 0 bases, with 12 bases sitting between them.

This clonotype has at least ten counts. V usage is TRBV4-2 and J usage is TRBJ2-3, with 12 bases that match TRBD2. This CDR3 contains 17 residues. V lost 0 bases and J lost 1; bases outside the gene matches: 2. Germline V gives CDR1 LGHNA, CDR2 YNFKEQ. The CDR3 DNA sequence: TGTGCCAGCAGCCAAGATCTAGCGGGAGGGGGCACAGATACGCAGTATTTT. This sequence encodes CASSQDLAGGGTDTQYF.

The table lists this clonotype with many counts. The rearrangement uses TRBV3-1 and TRBJ2-5; tentatively, D is TRBD2 (5 bases). CDR1 and CDR2 from the germline V gene are LGHDT and YNNKEL (reference sequence). Trimming shortened V by 0 bases and J by 5 bases, and 13 bases separated the two germline ends. CDR3 size: 15 residues. CDR3 nucleotide sequence: TGTGCCAGCAGCCAAGACCCCACTAGGAGGGAGACCCAGTACTTC. This sequence encodes CASSQDPTRRETQYF.

This rearrangement joins TRBV6-4 to TRBJ2-1; D not resolved. V lost 0 bases and J 0 bases, leaving 9 bases between the germline ends. Germline-derived CDR1 and CDR2 are MRHNA and SNTAGT. This CDR3 is 16 amino acids long. DNA for the CDR3: TGTGCCAGCAGTGACTCGTATTCGAGCTCCTACAATGAGCAGTTCTTC. Translated, it gives CASSDSYSSSYNEQFF.